This record covers a single TCR beta chain. Which antigen it targets is not known. No base qualities exist here, and no much larger clone lies one base off it. The germline V end is reduced by 9 bases and the J end by 5 bases; junction bases left unmatched: 7. The germline V gene provides CDR1 MDHEN and CDR2 SYDVKM. The CDR3 goes from the cysteine to the phenylalanine over 14 residues. Of all the DNA, just the CDR3 is kept, 42 bases in frame from base 1. The cohort comprised some 730 healthy bone marrow donors. At the time of sampling, every cohort member was nominally healthy, though immune exposures that went unrecorded were likely present. The donor was CMV seronegative and belonged to the group of 350 or so seronegative cohort members. Every donor gave a peripheral blood sample, and the peripheral blood mononuclear cells from that sample were used for TCR beta sequencing. Genomic DNA extraction from the blood cell samples was performed with the Qiagen DNeasy Blood Extraction Kit.

The data were taken from a study of cytomegalovirus exposure and HLA in healthy donors (dated by TCRdb to 2017 to 2019). Broadly, across the study: An earlier analysis of approximately 640 of the donors reported more than 250 Gb of sequence data and 120 million or so unique TCR beta sequences from 150 million to 200 million T cells. Roughly 300 gigabases of sequencing data and roughly 90 million unique TCR sequences were included in an early release covering 550 to 650 HLA-typed donors. Of the approximately 370 genotyped donors, less than 85% were placed in the genetic ancestry cluster associated with self-reported Caucasian donors. The study aimed to test whether signatures of past pathogen exposure could be identified by cataloging public T cell receptors. The study profiled the T cell repertoires of hundreds of subjects by immunosequencing and related them to cytomegalovirus serostatus. In addition to the first cohort of roughly 670 subjects, a separate validation cohort of 130 or so different subjects was used. To predict cytomegalovirus infection status, the study combined high-throughput TCR immunosequencing, statistical association of individual TCRs with disease status, and machine learning. A later analysis re-analyzed previously published TCR beta repertoires from 660 or so donors and added high-resolution HLA genotyping to study TCR occurrence patterns. In the later analysis, no new phenotypic data were used to find candidate immune exposures; instead, reliance was placed on TCR beta sequences and their occurrence across donors. To decide whether each TCR beta V gene segment behaved as functional or pseudogenic, an earlier analysis of approximately 590 of the donors relied on high-throughput TCR beta sequencing. Alongside the repertoire data, information on donor age, sex, ethnicity and CMV serostatus was compiled. A later genetic analysis took genome-wide SNP genotypes for about 65% of the 666 donors and used that subset as a discovery cohort. Every repertoire in the discovery cohort had been generated on one and the same sequencing platform. HLA typing included class I and class II loci at four-digit resolution. Typing coverage varied by locus: roughly 629-630 donors for A, B, C, DRB1 and DQB1; approximately 500 for DQA1; more than 600 for DPA1; 450 to 480 for DPB1. Roughly five DR-DQ haplotypes were treated as single units for association and clustering because of strong linkage in the cohort. Among a few hundred genotyped donors of the cohort, an average of roughly 240,000 unique TCR beta nucleotide sequences were sequenced per donor, about a sixth of them non-productive. General study outcomes and caveats: The classifier was reported to diagnose cytomegalovirus status with high specificity and sensitivity in both the original and validation cohorts. In a later analysis, the rate of TCR association differed among HLA loci, with DRB1 alleles having the most associated TCRs and HLA-C alleles having the fewest. Strong co-occurrence of HLA alleles, especially DR and DQ, made assigning TCR associations to individual alleles difficult. V-gene and J-gene trimming of TCR beta chains was associated with a missense DCLRE1C variant in a later genetic analysis, and the association was replicated in an independent cohort. A further reported finding was that TCR beta sequences accurately predicted the HLA-A and HLA-B alleles for most subjects in the first cohort. The earlier analysis of approximately 560 of the donors excluded 15 to 20 rarely observed V segments, including chromosome 9 orphons, because counts were too low. The authors suggested that the approach could potentially be generalized to other disease states and immunological phenotypes. In an earlier analysis of some 500 of the donors, most TCR beta V segments appeared in productive rearrangements about 87% or about 30% of the time, broadly matching IMGT annotations. A later analysis found that HLA-associated TCR beta chains were more clonally expanded and had lower generation probabilities than equally common non-associated chains. Correlated functional status among segregating V segments might be attributable to linkage disequilibrium, but an unknown experimental factor could not be ruled out. Across donors, most TCR sequences were observed very rarely, whereas some public TCRs were present in many individuals. At a false discovery rate of 0.05, a later analysis linked 16,000 or so TCR beta sequences to specific HLA alleles. For the cohort, immune exposure information was limited to CMV serostatus. Several of the top co-occurrence clusters appeared to be linked to parvovirus B19, influenza, CMV and Epstein-Barr virus, according to a later analysis. A total of 164 TCR beta chains were listed by the study as associated with cytomegalovirus. The sequencing pipeline was judged likely to have produced a cluster of highly shared sequence variants as a technical artifact. HLA typing was unavailable for some donors at each locus, so association tests used only the typed subset. This cohort had only TCR beta chains sequenced, and the lack of alpha or paired-chain data limited which features could be detected. Sequencing depth was assumed to be roughly uniform across donors in the presence/absence analyses, though that assumption may not hold. In vitro tests confirmed that a few of the cytomegalovirus-associated TCR beta chains recognize cytomegalovirus antigens. Some IMGT-functional V segments, including TRBV6-2 and TRBV6-3, could not be told apart with the 87-base-pair reads, so those segments were excluded. In a later analysis, most CMV-associated TCR beta chains were found to appear HLA-restricted, with HLA associations seemingly driven largely by CMV exposure. Compared with the approximately 600-donor mean, donors in an Asian-associated ancestry cluster had fewer N-insertions in productive TCRs, according to a later genetic analysis.

Library generation was performed with the immunoSEQ multiplex PCR assay. A mixture of 60 forward primers for TCR Vbeta segments and 13 reverse primers for TCR Jbeta segments was used in the multiplex PCR. The CDR3 region of rearranged TCR beta genes was amplified from genomic DNA with a multiplex PCR assay. The Illumina HiSeq System was used to sequence the amplified TCR beta libraries as 87-base-pair reads. In the source study's methods: Across the roughly 600 repertoires, a later analysis counted 60 million to 90 million unique TCR beta chains, approximately 12 million of which were shared by at least two donors. Raw reads were error-corrected and collapsed into unique sequences by a nearest-neighbor algorithm in which closely related sequences were merged to remove PCR and sequencing errors. To assign V, D and J gene segments, CDR3 sequences were aligned to IMGT reference sequences. For a sequence to be retained, at least a six-nucleotide match to both a V gene segment and a J gene segment was required. A rearrangement was called productive if the CDR3 had no stop codons and remained in frame with V and J, and every other rearrangement was called non-productive. Following IMGT convention, CDR3 was defined as the stretch from the second conserved V-encoded cysteine up to the conserved J-encoded phenylalanine. Sequences without an unambiguous match to a single V gene segment were excluded from the earlier analysis of almost 600 of the donors. In an earlier analysis of 587 of the donors, a V segment was called functional when productive rearrangements were above 56.7%, and segregating when the standard deviation between donors exceeded 5%. To diagnose cytomegalovirus status from the catalog of TCR beta chain sequences, a statistical classification framework was built. V and J gene assignment, in a later analysis, came from comparing TCR nucleotide sequences with IMGT/GENE-DB human TR gene sequences. The TCRdist pipeline was used in a later analysis to assign CDR3 sequences and most-parsimonious VDJ recombination scenarios. In a later analysis, each TCR beta chain was defined by its CDR3 amino acid sequence together with its V-gene family, and reads without a unique V-gene family were excluded. A later analysis removed several hundred highly shared, low-generation-probability nucleotide sequences to deal with suspected cross-contamination and a sequencing artifact. A later analysis calculated a clonal expansion index for each public chain from normalized within-repertoire ranks of inferred template counts. A later analysis computed generation probabilities with a VDJ recombination model fitted to out-of-frame rearrangements, and checked the results against IGoR. In a later analysis, TCR-TCR, TCR-HLA and TCR-CMV co-occurrence was scored with hypergeometric tests, and a repertoire-size bias correction was applied to TCR pairs. A later analysis estimated false discovery rates by permuting HLA or CMV assignments 20 times. A later analysis grouped co-occurring TCRs with DBSCAN, adding TCRdist sequence similarity when clustering within HLA-allele-positive subsets. Repertoires with fewer than 30,000 or more than 120,000 public chains were left out of co-occurrence clustering, as were about 5 repertoires with anomalous nucleotide sharing. TCRdb retrieved this table from immuneACCESS and kept in-frame rearrangements only. Not all clones are present; in checked studies, unresolved V genes account for under half, and no reason is known for the remainder. V, J and clone size were drawn from that table, and D and trimming were deduced from the DNA. A total of about 120,000 clones appear in this sample, 81% of them only once. The ten top clones hold 3.9% of the sample.

This sequence originates from a woman aged 25 to 39 in good health and CMV-seronegative. The sequence is built from TRBV28 and TRBJ1-4; TRBD1 lines up with 9 middle nucleotides. The sequenced sample was PBMCs. The CDR3 region has the sequence CASGLGQGNEKLFF. The bases are TGTGCCAGTGGCCTGGGACAGGGAAATGAAAAACTGTTTTTT.